This entry concerns a single TCR beta chain. The antigen it recognizes is unknown. No quality values exist for individual bases; no much larger clone is one base distant. CDR1 and CDR2 are drawn from the germline V gene (reference sequence): DFQATT, SNEGSKA. Trimming takes 6 bases from V and 4 bases from J, and the germline ends sit 18 bases apart. The CDR3 has 14 amino acids, counting the end cysteine and phenylalanine. This entry keeps only the CDR3 DNA: 42 bases, framed from base 1. The data were produced on an Illumina HiSeq 2500. Quantitative 5'-RACE with molecular barcodes was used to prepare TCR beta libraries. The authors' pipeline ran thus. A new computational method based on a probabilistic model of VDJ rearrangement was used to identify disease-linked TCR variants. The public sequencing data were trimmed at Q25 with fastp and processed into clonotypes with MiXCR by TCRdb, which kept only in-frame beta chains. Rows merge per CDR3 protein into single entries with the most common DNA and genes. None of the V and J calls come from the authors' own analysis; TCRdb made them. Counted in this sample were under 850,000 distinct CDR3 sequences; around 20% of them appeared once. The ten biggest clones cover about 20% of the sample.

The sample is drawn from a study of CD8 T cells in ankylosing spondylitis (dated by TCRdb to 2016 to 2017). Background on the whole study: The study profiled T cell receptor beta repertoires in healthy donors and ankylosing spondylitis patients to find disease-linked TCR variants. The full study cohort comprised 25 ankylosing spondylitis patients and about a hundred healthy donors. Samples of peripheral blood were taken, and for ankylosing spondylitis patients, synovial fluid was collected as well.

Broader findings and caveats from the paper: Some motif variants were previously reported in synovial fluid and blood of reactive arthritis patients, suggesting common disease-initiation mechanisms. A CD8+ phenotype was shown by the disease-linked clones, which were found at relatively low frequencies in peripheral blood. The disease-linked clones were reported as significantly enriched in matched synovial fluid samples from ankylosing spondylitis patients. Blood from ankylosing spondylitis patients appeared to be characterized by a TCR beta motif made up of seven or eight highly homologous amino acid variants.

The TCR was taken from a male donor with ankylosing spondylitis. Sequenced sample: blood, either unsorted or a sorted T cell fraction (not recorded which). Recombination linked TRBV20-1 to TRBJ1-1; the D gene is perhaps TRBD1, on 6 matching bases. The CDR3 reads as follows: CSARGSGGFTEAFF. The nucleotides are TGCAGTGCCAGGGGTTCGGGGGGCTTCACTGAAGCTTTCTTT.